A selection of T cell receptor beta chains follows, all from one sample in a study of blood T cell repertoires in COVID-19. Profiled with immunoSEQ multiplex PCR; TCRdb holds only in-frame clones, not every one. The repertoire has a few hundred thousand clones, 85% of them found once; the top ten carry approximately 3.7%. Sequencing used peripheral blood. The source is a woman under 30 with acute or convalescent COVID-19. Both conserved end residues are part of each CDR3. D genes are given only for firm matches. The listing skips clone size in some rows; elsewhere it reads once, few, many or a size class.

d_call	clone_size	v_call	j_call	cdr3_aa	cdr3_nt
TRBD1	-	TRBV7-9	TRBJ1-4	CASSLGDRAVGEKLFF	TGTGCCAGCAGCTTAGGCGACAGGGCGGTTGGAGAAAAACTGTTTTTT
-	-	TRBV19	TRBJ1-2	CASSIWQASSGYTF	TGTGCCAGTAGTATTTGGCAGGCATCATCTGGCTACACCTTC
TRBD1	-	TRBV9	TRBJ2-5	CASSVASKGGVETQYF	TGTGCCAGCAGCGTAGCTAGTAAAGGGGGCGTAGAGACCCAGTACTTC
TRBD2	-	TRBV11-2	TRBJ2-1	CASTLGYSGRNEQFF	TGTGCCAGCACCTTAGGATACAGCGGGAGGAATGAGCAGTTCTTC
-	-	TRBV12-3/TRBV12-4	TRBJ1-2	CASSGLRGYTF	TGTGCCAGCAGTGGCTTGAGGGGCTACACCTTC
-	-	TRBV19	TRBJ2-1	CASSIAAEGYSSYNEQFF	TGTGCCAGTAGTATCGCAGCGGAGGGGTATAGTTCCTACAATGAGCAGTTCTTC
TRBD1	few	TRBV6-5	TRBJ1-2	CATGNYYGYTF	TGTGCGACAGGGAATTACTATGGCTACACCTTC
TRBD1	-	TRBV7-3	TRBJ1-1	CASSLNPPGGLNTEAFF	TGTGCCAGCAGCTTAAACCCCCCAGGGGGCCTGAACACTGAAGCTTTCTTT
TRBD2	-	TRBV5-4	TRBJ2-1	CASSLRLAGADEQFF	TGTGCCAGCAGCTTGAGGCTAGCGGGAGCTGACGAGCAGTTCTTC
-	-	TRBV18	TRBJ1-2	CASSPREGRGYGYTF	TGTGCCAGCTCACCAAGGGAGGGCCGCGGATATGGCTACACCTTC
TRBD1	-	TRBV9	TRBJ1-2	CASSVRTGLENYGYTF	TGTGCCAGCAGCGTGAGGACAGGGTTGGAGAACTATGGCTACACCTTC
-	-	TRBV30	TRBJ1-1	CAWSTRVRTEAFF	TGTGCCTGGAGTACGAGGGTCCGGACTGAAGCTTTCTTT
TRBD1	once	TRBV15	TRBJ2-7	CAYARDSSYEQYF	TGTGCCTATGCTAGGGACAGTTCATACGAGCAGTACTTC
-	-	TRBV5-6	TRBJ1-1	CASSWGTSNTEAFF	TGTGCCAGCAGCTGGGGGACTTCTAACACTGAAGCTTTCTTT